The TCR beta chain under discussion was sequenced for a study of beta chain features in type 1 diabetes. Overall study: Investigators examined 107,917,701 sorted cells across all samples. Study-level results: All four CD4+ subsets from Type 1 diabetes patients carried moderately but significantly shorter TCRB CDR3s.

Only one count was recorded for this clone. What it recognizes is unknown. Trimming took 3 bases from V and 0 from J, leaving 12 bases between them. The germline V gene encodes CDR1 ENHRY and CDR2 SYGVKD. This CDR3 region has 15 residues. The authors reverse transcribed all of the isolated RNA, so sequencing captured expressed TCRB transcripts. Deep immunoSEQ sequencing covered naive, central memory and regulatory T cell samples. TCRdb's copy holds only in-frame clones and misses some; the assay was immunoSEQ multiplex PCR. The sample shows 95,000 to 150,000 clones, approximately 16% of them seen only once. Blood was drawn once from each donor into heparinised tubes. The draws averaged approximately 110 mL.

The sequence came from a man aged 25-45 years with type 1 diabetes. This chain connects TRBV10-3 to TRBJ2-7, with D possibly TRBD1 on 5 matching bases. Sequencing was carried out using central memory CD4+ T cells from blood. CDR3 region: CAISERSGNSYEQYF. CDR3 nucleotides: TGTGCCATCAGTGAACGGTCAGGGAACTCCTACGAGCAGTACTTC.